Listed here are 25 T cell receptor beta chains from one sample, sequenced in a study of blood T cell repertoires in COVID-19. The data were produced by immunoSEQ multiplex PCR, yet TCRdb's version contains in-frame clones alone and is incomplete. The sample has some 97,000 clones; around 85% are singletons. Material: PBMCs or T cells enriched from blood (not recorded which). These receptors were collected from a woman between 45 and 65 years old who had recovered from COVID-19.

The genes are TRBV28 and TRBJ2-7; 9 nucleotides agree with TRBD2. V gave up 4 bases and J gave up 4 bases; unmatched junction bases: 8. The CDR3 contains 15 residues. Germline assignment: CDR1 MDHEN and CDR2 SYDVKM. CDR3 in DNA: TGTGCCAGCAGTTCCCAGTCTAGCGGGACTTACGAGCAGTACTTC. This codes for CASSSQSSGTYEQYF.

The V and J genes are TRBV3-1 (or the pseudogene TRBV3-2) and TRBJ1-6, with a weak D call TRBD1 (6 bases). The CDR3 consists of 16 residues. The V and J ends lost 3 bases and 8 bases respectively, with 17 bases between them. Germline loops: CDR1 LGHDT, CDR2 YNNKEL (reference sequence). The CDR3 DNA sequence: TGTGCCAGCAGCCACCGGTTAGGGCAGGGGCATTCACCCCTCCACTTT. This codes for CASSHRLGQGHSPLHF.

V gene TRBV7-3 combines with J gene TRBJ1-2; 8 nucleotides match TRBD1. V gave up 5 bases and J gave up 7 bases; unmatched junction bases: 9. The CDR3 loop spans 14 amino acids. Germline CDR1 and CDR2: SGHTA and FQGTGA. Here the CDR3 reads CASSAGQGRAGYTF. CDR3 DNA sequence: TGTGCCAGCAGCGCCGGACAGGGACGGGCTGGCTACACCTTC.

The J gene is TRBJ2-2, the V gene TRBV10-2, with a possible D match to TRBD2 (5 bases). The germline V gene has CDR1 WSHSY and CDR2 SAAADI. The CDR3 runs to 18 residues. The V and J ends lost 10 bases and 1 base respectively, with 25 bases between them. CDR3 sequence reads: CATIRYDRGKLNTGELFF. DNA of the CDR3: TGCGCCACCATTCGTTATGATCGGGGAAAACTGAACACCGGGGAGCTGTTTTTT.

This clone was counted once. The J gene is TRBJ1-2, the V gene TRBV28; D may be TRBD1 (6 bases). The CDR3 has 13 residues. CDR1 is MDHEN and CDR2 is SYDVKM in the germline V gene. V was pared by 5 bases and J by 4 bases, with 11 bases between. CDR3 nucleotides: TGTGCCAGCAGTGCCCAGGGGTTCTATGGCTACACCTTC. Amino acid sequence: CASSAQGFYGYTF.

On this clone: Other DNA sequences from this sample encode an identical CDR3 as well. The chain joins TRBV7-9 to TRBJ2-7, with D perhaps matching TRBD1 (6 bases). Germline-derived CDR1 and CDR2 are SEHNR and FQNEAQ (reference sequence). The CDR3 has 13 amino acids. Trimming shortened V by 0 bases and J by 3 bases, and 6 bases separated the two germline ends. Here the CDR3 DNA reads TGTGCCAGCAGCTTAGCAGGGGGCTACGAGCAGTACTTC. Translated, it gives CASSLAGGYEQYF.

CDR3 bases: TGTGCCTCCACCGGGATTCTAGCCAAAAACATTCAGTACTTC. Translation gives CASTGILAKNIQYF. The gene calls are TRBV30 and TRBJ2-4; the D gene is possibly TRBD2 (5 bases). Germline assignment: CDR1 GTSNPN and CDR2 SVGIG (reference sequence). V was cut by 7 bases and J by 0 bases, with 13 bases left in between. The CDR3 runs 14 residues. The full variable domain, with the rest looked up from reference TRBV30 and TRBJ2-4, is SQTIHQWPATLVQPVGSPLSLECTVEGTSNPNLYWYRQAAGRGLQLLFYSVGIGQISSEVPQNLSASRPQDRQFILSSKKLLLSDSGFYLCASTGILAKNIQYFGAGTRLSVL.

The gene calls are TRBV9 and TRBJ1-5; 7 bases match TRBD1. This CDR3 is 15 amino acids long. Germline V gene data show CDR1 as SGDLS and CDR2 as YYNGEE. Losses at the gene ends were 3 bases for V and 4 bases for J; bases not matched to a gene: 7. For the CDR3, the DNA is TGTGCCAGCAGCGGACAGGGAGCTGAGAATCAGCCCCAGCATTTT. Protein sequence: CASSGQGAENQPQHF.

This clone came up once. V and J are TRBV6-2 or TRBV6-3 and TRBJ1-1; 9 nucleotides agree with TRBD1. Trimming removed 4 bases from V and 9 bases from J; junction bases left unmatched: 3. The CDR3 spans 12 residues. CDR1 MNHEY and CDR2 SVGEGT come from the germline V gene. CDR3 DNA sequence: TGTGCCAGCAGTTCCGGGACAGGGAAAGCTTTCTTT. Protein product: CASSSGTGKAFF.

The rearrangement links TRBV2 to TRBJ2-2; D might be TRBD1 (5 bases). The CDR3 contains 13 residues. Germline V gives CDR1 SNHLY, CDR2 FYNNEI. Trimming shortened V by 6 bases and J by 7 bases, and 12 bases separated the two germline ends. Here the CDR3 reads CASRALRDGELFF. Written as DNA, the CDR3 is TGTGCCAGCAGGGCACTCAGGGACGGGGAGCTGTTTTTT.

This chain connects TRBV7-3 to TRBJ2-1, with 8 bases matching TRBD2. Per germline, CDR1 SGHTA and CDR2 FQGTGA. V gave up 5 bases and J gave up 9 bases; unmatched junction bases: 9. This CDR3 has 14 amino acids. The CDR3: CASSIYPGGLEQFF. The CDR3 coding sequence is TGTGCCAGCAGCATATACCCGGGGGGGCTTGAGCAGTTCTTC.

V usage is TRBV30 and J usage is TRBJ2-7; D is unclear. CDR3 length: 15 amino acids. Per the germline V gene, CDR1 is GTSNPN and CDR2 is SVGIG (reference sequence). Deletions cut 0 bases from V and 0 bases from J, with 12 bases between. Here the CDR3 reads CAWSVQQLPSYEQYF. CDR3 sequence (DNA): TGTGCCTGGAGTGTACAACAGCTCCCCTCCTACGAGCAGTACTTC.

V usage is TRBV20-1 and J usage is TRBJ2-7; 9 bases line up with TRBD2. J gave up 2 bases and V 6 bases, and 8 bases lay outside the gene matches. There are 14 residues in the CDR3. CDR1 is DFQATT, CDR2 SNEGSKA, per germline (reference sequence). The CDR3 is CSASSGGETYEQYF. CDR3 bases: TGCAGTGCCAGTAGCGGGGGTGAAACCTACGAGCAGTACTTC.

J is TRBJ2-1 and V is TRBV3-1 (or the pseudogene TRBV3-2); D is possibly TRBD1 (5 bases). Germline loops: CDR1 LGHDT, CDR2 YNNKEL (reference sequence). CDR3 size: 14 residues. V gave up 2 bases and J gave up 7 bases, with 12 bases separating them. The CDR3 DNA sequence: TGTGCCAGCAGCCAATGGGGCGGATGGAATGAGCAGTTCTTC. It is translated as CASSQWGGWNEQFF.

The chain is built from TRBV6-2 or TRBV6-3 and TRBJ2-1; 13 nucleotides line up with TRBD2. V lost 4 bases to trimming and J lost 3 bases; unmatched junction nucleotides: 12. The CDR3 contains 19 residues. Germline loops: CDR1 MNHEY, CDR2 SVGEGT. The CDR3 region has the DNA TGTGCCAGCAGTTCCCCCGGGACTAGCGGGAAACTAAGCTACAATGAGCAGTTCTTC. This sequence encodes CASSSPGTSGKLSYNEQFF.

The CDR3 nucleotides read TGTGCCACCCAGCTCCGGGCGGGTCCGAGCGGGAGCCACGAGCAGTACTTC. It specifies CATQLRAGPSGSHEQYF. This chain joins TRBV7-2 and TRBJ2-7; 8 bases map to TRBD2. The germline CDR1 and CDR2 sequences are SGHTA and FQGNSA. The CDR3 loop spans 17 amino acids. V lost 10 bases to trimming and J lost 5 bases; unmatched junction nucleotides: 22. The full variable domain, completed using reference TRBV7-2 and TRBJ2-7, is GAGVSQSPSNKVTEKGKDVELRCDPISGHTALYWYRQSLGQGLEFLIYFQGNSAPDKSGLPSDRFSAERTGGSVSTLTIQRTQQEDSAVYLCATQLRAGPSGSHEQYFGPGTRLTVT.

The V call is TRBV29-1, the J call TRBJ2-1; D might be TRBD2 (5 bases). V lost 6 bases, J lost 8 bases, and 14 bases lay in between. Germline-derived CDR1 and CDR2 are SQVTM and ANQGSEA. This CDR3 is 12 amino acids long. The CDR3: CSVRTGTDEQFF. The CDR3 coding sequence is TGCAGCGTGAGGACTGGAACCGATGAGCAGTTCTTC.

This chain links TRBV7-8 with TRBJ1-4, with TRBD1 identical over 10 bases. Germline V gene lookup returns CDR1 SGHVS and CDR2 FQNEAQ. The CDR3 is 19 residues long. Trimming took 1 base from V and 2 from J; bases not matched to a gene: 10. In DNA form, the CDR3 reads TGTGCCAGCAGCTTAGGCCCGGGCGGGACAGGGGCGACTAATGAAAAACTGTTTTTT. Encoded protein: CASSLGPGGTGATNEKLFF.

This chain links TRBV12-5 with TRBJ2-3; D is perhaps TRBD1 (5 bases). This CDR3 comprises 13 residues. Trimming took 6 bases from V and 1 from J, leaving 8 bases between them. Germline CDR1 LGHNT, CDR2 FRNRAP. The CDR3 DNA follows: TGTGCTAGTGGGGGGCTTGGCACAGATACGCAGTATTTT. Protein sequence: CASGGLGTDTQYF.

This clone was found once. CDR3 in amino acids: CASSNGLAGGPNEDTQYF. As DNA, the CDR3 is TGTGCCAGTAGTAATGGCCTAGCGGGGGGGCCTAACGAAGATACGCAGTATTTT. The rearrangement links TRBV19 to TRBJ2-3; 12 nucleotides agree with TRBD2. The CDR3 is made up of 18 amino acids. With 4 bases clipped from V and 5 bases from J, the junction kept 13 bases outside the gene matches. Germline V gene sequence: CDR1 LNHDA, CDR2 SQIVND (reference sequence).

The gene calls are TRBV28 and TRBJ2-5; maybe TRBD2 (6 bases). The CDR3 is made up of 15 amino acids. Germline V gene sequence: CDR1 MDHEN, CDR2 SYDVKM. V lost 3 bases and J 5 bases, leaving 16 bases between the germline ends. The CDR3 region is CASSLEGIKGETQYF. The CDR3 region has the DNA TGTGCCAGCAGTTTGGAGGGGATTAAGGGGGAGACCCAGTACTTC.

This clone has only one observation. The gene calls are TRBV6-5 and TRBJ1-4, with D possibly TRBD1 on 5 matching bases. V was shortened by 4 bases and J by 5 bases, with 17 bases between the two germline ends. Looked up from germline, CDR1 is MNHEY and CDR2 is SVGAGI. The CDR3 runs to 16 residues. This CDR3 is CASSSRGVKKNEKLFF. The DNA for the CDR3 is TGTGCCAGCAGTTCCCGGGGGGTTAAAAAAAATGAAAAACTGTTTTTT.

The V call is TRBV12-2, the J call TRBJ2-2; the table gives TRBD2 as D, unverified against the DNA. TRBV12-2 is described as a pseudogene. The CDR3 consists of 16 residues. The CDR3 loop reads CASRSRTSPGPGELFF. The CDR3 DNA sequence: TGTGCAAGTCGCTCAAGGACTAGTCCAGGTCCCGGGGAGCTGTTTTTT.

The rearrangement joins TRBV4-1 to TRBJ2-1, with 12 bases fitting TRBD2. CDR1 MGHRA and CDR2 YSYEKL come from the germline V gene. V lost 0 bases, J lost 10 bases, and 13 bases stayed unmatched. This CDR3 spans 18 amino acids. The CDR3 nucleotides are TGCGCCAGCAGCCAAGATCCCTTTTGGGCTAGCGGGAGGGCGGAGCAGTTCTTC. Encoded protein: CASSQDPFWASGRAEQFF.

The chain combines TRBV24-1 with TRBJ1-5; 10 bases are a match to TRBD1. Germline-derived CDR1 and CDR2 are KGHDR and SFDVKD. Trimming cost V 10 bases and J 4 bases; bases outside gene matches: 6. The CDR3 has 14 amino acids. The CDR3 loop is CATMGQGINQPQHF. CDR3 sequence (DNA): TGTGCCACTATGGGACAGGGGATTAATCAGCCCCAGCATTTT.